Here is one T cell receptor beta chain with its context. The target antigen is unknown. The record originates from a study of shared clonotypes between healthy human individuals. Whole-study findings and limits: Clonotype sharing among donors, it was expected, would be affected by sequencing depth. Rarefaction gave evidence that sorted-subset sequencing remained incomplete despite large depth.

Naive CD8 cells, CD45RO-negative and positively selected for CCR7, excluded terminally differentiated effector memory CD45RA+ cells. Produced via immunoSEQ multiplex PCR; TCRdb's table is partial and in-frame only. The sample shows about 1.9 million clones, about 94% of them seen only once. The germline gives CDR1 MNHNS, CDR2 SASEGT. V shed 5 bases, J shed 7 bases, and the junction held 2 bases outside the gene matches. This CDR3 region has 14 residues. The sequencing sample was made of naive CD8+ T cells from PBMCs. This TCR was recovered from a man aged 18-30 years in good health. Some clones in this sample may be carry-over from other donors' samples. The chain joins TRBV6-1 to TRBJ2-7, with TRBD2 identical over 16 bases. CDR3 amino acids: CASSWGLAGGEQYF. CDR3 coding DNA: TGTGCCAGCAGTTGGGGACTAGCGGGGGGGGAGCAGTACTTC.